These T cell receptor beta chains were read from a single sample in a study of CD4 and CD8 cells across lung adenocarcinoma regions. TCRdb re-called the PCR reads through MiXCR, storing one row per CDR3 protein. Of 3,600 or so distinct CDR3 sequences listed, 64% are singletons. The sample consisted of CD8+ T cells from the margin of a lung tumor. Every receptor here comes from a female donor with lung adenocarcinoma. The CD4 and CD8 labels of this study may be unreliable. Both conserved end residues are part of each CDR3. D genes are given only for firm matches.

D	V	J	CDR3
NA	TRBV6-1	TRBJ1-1	CASSEPDNTEAFF
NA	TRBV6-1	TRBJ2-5	CASNARERMGQETQYF
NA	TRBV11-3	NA	CASSLYGSSYEQYF
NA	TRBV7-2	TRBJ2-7	CASSLDQGSYEQYF
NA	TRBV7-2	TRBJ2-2	CASSLGGRGSNGELFF
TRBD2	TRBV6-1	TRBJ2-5	CASRGSETSGTMPGRETQYF
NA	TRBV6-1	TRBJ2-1	CASRRFERDEQFF
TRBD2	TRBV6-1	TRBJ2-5	CASSKREGQETQYF
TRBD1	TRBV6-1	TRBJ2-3	CASKARQGAITDTQYF
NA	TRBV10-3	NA	CAGSGGSTKDTQYF
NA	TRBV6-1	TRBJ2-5	CASSAPEGGVGGSGPETQYF
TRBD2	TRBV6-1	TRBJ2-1	CASSPTSGRFNEQFF
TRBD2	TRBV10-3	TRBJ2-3	CAMSGARTTDTQYF
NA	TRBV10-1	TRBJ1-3	CASSPSGTSGNTIYF
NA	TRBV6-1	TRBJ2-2	CASSELGSVSTGELFF
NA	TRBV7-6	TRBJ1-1	CASSLEAGSNTEAFF
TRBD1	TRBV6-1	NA	CASTYDRGRTYEQYF
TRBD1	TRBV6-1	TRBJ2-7	CASSRDRDEQYF
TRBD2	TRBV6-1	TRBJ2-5	CASTKSSGRQETQYF
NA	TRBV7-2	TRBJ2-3	CASSLGSTDTQYF
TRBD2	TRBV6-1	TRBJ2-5	CASSEYREGTQYF
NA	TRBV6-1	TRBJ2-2	CASTDPTGWTNTGELFF
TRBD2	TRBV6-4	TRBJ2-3	CASGPRTGGPPETQYF
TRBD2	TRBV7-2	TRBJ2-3	CASSWGGSTDTQYF
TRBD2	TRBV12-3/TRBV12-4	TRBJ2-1	CASSLDPSGRDEQFF
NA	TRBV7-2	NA	CASSLVEQGIYEQYF
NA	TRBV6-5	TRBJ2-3	CASSYSPGPSKETQYF
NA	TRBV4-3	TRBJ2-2	CASSQEAQAVGELFF
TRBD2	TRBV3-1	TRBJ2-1	CASSRSGARRFHEQFF
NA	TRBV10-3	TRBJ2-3	CAGMGSANTDTQYF
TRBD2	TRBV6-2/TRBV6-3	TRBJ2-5	CASSYSMGLAETQYF
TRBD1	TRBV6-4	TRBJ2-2	CASSDKGTDSTGELFF